This T cell receptor beta chain was obtained from a study of T cells expressing NK-cell markers. TCRdb reprocessed the 5' RACE reads, keeping one entry per CDR3 protein, no DNA. The clone table shows 200,000 to 300,000 distinct CDR3 sequences, with the ten largest holding more than 3.5%. CDR3 length equals 13 residues. Per germline, CDR1 SGDLS and CDR2 YYNGEE. Specimen: blood T cells: a sorted CD56 or NKG2C T cell subset, CD4+ or CD8+ T cells, or bulk PBMC T cells (not recorded which). The V gene is TRBV9, the J gene TRBJ1-2. This sequence originates from a woman between 18 and 69 years old in good health. The CDR3: CASSASDGYGYTF.